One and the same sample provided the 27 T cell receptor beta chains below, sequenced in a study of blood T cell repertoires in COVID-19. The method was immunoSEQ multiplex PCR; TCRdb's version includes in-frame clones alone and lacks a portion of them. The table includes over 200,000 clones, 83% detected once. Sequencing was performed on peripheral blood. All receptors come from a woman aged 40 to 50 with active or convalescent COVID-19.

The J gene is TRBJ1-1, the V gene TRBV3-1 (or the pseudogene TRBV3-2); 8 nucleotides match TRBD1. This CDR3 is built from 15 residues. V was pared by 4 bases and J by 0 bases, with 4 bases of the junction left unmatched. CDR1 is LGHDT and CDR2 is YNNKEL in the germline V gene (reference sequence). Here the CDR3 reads CASSPGQGMNTEAFF. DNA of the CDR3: TGTGCCAGCAGCCCCGGACAGGGAATGAACACTGAAGCTTTCTTT.

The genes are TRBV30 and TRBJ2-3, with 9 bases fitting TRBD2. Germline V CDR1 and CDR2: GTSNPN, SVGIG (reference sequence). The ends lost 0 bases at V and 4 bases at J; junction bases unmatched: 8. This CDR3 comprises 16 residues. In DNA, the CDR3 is TGTGCCTGGAGTGTAGTCCGCGGGGGGGAGGCAGATACGCAGTATTTT. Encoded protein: CAWSVVRGGEADTQYF. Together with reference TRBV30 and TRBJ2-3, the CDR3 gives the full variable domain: SQTIHQWPATLVQPVGSPLSLECTVEGTSNPNLYWYRQAAGRGLQLLFYSVGIGQISSEVPQNLSASRPQDRQFILSSKKLLLSDSGFYLCAWSVVRGGEADTQYFGPGTRLTVL.

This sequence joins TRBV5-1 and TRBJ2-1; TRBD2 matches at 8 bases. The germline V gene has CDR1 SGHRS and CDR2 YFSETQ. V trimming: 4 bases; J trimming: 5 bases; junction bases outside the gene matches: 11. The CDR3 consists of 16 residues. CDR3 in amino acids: CASSKGSGTPNNEQFF. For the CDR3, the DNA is TGCGCCAGCAGCAAAGGTAGCGGGACCCCTAACAATGAGCAGTTCTTC.

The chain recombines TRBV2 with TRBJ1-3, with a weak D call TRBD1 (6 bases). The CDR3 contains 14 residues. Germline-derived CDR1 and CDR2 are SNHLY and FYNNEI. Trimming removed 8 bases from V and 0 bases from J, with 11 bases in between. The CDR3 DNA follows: TGTGCCAGCGGGGGCAGATCCTCTGGAAACACCATATATTTT. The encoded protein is CASGGRSSGNTIYF.

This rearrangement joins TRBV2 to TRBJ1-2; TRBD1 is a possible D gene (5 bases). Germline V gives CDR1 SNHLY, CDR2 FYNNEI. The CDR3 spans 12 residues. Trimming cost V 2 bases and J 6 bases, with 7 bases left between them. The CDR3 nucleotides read TGTGCCAGCAGTGAAAGACAGAATGGCTACACCTTC. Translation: CASSERQNGYTF.

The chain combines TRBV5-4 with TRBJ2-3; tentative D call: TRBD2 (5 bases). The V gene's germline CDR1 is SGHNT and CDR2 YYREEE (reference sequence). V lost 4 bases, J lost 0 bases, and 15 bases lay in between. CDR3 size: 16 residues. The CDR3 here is CASSRGLPSSTDTQYF. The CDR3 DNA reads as TGTGCCAGCAGCCGCGGGTTACCCTCTAGCACAGATACGCAGTATTTT.

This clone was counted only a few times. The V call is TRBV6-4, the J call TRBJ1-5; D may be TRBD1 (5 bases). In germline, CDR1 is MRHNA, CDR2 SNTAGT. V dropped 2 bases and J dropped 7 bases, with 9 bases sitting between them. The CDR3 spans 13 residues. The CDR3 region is CASSDRGNQPQHF. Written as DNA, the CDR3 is TGTGCCAGCAGTGACAGGGGTAACCAGCCCCAGCATTTT.

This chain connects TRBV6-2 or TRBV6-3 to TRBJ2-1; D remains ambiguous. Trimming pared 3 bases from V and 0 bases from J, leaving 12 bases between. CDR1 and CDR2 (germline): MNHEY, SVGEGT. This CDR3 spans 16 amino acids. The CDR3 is CASSYRDTVSYNEQFF. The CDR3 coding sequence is TGTGCCAGCAGTTATCGAGACACCGTCTCCTACAATGAGCAGTTCTTC.

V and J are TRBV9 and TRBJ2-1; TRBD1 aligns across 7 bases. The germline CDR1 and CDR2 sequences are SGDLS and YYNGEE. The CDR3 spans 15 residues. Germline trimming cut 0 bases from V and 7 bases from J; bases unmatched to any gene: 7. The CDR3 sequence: CASSVGPTQGNEQFF. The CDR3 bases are TGTGCCAGCAGCGTAGGACCTACACAGGGGAATGAGCAGTTCTTC.

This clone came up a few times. CDR3 DNA: TGTGCCAGCAGCGCGGGAGGGGGCGCCTCTGGAAACACCATATATTTT. This sequence encodes CASSAGGGASGNTIYF. The chain recombines TRBV9 with TRBJ1-3, with 7 bases identical to TRBD1. The ends lost 3 bases at V and 0 bases at J; junction bases unmatched: 6. Germline V gives CDR1 SGDLS, CDR2 YYNGEE. This CDR3 spans 16 amino acids. Together with reference TRBV9 and TRBJ1-3, the CDR3 gives the full variable domain: DSGVTQTPKHLITATGQRVTLRCSPRSGDLSVYWYQQSLDQGLQFLIQYYNGEERAKGNILERFSAQQFPDLHSELNLSSLELGDSALYFCASSAGGGASGNTIYFGEGSWLTVV.

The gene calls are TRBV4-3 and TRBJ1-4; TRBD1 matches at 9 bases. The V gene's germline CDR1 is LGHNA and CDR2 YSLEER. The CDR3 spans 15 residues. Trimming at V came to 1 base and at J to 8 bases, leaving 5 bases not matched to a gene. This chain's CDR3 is CASSQAGTGFEKLFF. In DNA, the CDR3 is TGCGCCAGCAGCCAAGCCGGGACAGGGTTCGAAAAACTGTTTTTT.

CDR3 DNA: TGTGCCAGCAGGAAGGACAGGGCCAACCGGGAGCTGTTTTTT. Protein: CASRKDRANRELFF. The chain is built from TRBV27 and TRBJ2-2; TRBD1 matches 8 bases. CDR1 is MNHEY and CDR2 is SMNVEV in the germline V gene (reference sequence). V lost 6 bases to trimming and J lost 9 bases; unmatched junction nucleotides: 9. This CDR3 has 14 amino acids.

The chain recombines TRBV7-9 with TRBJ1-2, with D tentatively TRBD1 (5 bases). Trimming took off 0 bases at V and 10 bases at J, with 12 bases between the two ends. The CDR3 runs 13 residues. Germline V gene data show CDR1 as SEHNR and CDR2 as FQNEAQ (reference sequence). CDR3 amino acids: CASSLANTGVYTF. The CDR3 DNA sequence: TGTGCCAGCAGCTTAGCGAACACAGGTGTCTACACCTTC.

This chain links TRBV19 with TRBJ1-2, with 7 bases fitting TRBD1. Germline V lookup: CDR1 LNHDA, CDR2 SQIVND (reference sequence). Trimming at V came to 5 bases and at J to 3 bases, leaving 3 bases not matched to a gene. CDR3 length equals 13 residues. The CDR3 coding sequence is TGTGCCAGTAGTGAAACAGGGGACTATGGCTACACCTTC. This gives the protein CASSETGDYGYTF.

The CDR3 sequence is CASSLPIPGQGGRGYTF. CDR3 nucleotides: TGTGCCAGCAGTTTACCCATCCCGGGACAGGGGGGTCGAGGCTACACCTTC. The chain links TRBV28 to TRBJ1-2, with TRBD1 matching 11 bases. V lost 2 bases and J lost 8; bases outside the gene matches: 13. The CDR3 spans 17 residues. Looked up from germline, CDR1 is MDHEN and CDR2 is SYDVKM.

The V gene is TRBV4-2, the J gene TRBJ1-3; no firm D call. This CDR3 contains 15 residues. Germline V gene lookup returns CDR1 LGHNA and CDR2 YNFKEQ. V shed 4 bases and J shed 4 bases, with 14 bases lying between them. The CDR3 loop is CASSPITTTGNTIYF. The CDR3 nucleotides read TGTGCCAGCAGCCCGATCACAACTACCGGAAACACCATATATTTT.

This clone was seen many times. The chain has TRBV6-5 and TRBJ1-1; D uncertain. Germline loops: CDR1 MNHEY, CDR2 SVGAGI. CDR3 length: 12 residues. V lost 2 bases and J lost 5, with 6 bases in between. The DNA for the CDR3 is TGTGCCAGCAGTTACGGAGAGACTGAAGCTTTCTTT. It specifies CASSYGETEAFF.

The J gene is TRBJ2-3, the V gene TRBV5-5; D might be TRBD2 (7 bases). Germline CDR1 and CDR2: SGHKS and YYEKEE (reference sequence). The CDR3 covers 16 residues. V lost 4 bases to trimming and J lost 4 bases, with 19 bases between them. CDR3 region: CASSDPGGQGADTQYF. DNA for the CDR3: TGTGCCAGCAGCGACCCCGGGGGGCAGGGCGCAGATACGCAGTATTTT.

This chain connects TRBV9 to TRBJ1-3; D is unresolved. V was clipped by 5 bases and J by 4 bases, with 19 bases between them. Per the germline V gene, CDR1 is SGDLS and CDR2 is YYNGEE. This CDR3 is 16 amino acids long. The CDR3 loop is CASSSGSTPQGNTIYF. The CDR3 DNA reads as TGTGCCAGCAGTTCGGGGAGCACCCCGCAAGGAAACACCATATATTTT.

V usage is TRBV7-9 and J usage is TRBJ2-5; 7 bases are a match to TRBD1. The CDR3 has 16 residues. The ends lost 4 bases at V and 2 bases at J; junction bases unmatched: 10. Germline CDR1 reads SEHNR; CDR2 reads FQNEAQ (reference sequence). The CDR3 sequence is CASSSWAQGLQETQYF. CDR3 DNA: TGTGCCAGCAGCTCCTGGGCACAGGGGCTTCAAGAGACCCAGTACTTC.

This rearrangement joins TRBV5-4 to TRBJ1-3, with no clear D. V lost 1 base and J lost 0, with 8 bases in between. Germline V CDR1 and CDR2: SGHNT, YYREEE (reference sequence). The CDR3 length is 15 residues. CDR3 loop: CASSLPTSSGNTIYF. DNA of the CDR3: TGTGCCAGCAGCTTGCCCACCAGCTCTGGAAACACCATATATTTT.

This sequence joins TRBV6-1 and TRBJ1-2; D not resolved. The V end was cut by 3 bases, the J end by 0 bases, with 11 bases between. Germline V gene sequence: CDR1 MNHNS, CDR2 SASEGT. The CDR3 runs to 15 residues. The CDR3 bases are TGTGCCAGCAGTGAGGCCACCGGGGCTAACTATGGCTACACCTTC. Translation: CASSEATGANYGYTF.

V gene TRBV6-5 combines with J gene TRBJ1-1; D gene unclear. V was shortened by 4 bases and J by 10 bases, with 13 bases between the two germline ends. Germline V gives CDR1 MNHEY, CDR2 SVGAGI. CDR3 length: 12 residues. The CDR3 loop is CASSSATEGAFF. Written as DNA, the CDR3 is TGTGCCAGCAGTTCCGCCACTGAGGGAGCTTTCTTT.

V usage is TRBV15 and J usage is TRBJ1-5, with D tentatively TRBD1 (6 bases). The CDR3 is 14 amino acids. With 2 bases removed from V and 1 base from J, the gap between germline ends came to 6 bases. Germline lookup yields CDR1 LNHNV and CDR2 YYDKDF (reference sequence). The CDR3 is CATSRQGSNQPQHF. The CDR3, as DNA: TGTGCCACCAGCAGACAGGGGAGCAATCAGCCCCAGCATTTT.

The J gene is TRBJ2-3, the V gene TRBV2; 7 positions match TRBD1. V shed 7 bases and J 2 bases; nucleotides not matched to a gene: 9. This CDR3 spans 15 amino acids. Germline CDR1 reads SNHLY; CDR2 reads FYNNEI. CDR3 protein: CASTRAGGDTDTQYF. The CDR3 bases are TGTGCCAGCACCCGGGCAGGGGGAGACACAGATACGCAGTATTTT.

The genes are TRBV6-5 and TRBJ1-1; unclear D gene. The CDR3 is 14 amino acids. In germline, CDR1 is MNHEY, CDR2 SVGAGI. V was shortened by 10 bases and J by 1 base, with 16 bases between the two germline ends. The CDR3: CATGEGWRNTEAFF. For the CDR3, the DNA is TGTGCCACCGGGGAGGGTTGGAGGAACACTGAAGCTTTCTTT.

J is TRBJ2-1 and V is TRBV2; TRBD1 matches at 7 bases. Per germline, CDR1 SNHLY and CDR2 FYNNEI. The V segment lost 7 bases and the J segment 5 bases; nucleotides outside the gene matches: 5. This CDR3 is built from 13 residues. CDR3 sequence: CASKRGRNNEQFF. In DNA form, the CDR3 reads TGTGCCAGCAAGAGGGGGCGGAACAATGAGCAGTTCTTC.